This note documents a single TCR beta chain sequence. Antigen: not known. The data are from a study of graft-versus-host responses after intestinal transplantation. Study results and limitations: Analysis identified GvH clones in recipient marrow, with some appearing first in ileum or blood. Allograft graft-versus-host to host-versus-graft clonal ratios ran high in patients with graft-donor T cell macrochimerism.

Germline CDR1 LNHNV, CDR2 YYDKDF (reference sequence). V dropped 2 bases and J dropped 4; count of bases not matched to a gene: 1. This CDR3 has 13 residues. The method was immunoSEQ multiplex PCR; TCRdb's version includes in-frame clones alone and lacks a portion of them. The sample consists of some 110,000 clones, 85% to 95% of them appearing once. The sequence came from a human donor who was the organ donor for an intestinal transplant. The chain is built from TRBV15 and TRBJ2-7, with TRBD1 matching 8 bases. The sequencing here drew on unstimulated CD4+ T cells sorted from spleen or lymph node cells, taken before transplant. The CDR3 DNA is TGTGCCACCAGCAGAAGGACAGGGTACGAGCAGTACTTC. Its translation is CATSRRTGYEQYF.